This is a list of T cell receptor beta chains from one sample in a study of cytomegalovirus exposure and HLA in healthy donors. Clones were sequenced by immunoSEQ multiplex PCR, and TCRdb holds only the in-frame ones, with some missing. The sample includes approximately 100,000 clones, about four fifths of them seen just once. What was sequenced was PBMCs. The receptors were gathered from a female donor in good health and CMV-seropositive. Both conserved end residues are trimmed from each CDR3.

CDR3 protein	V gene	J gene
ASSAPRASGTLSRYEQY	TRBV2	TRBJ2-7
ASSHYQGSGANGLT	TRBV7-8	TRBJ2-6
AWRAGTSSVGYT	TRBV30	TRBJ1-2
SVLGQTEAF	TRBV20-1	TRBJ1-1
ASRASGTYEQY	TRBV6-1	TRBJ2-7
SVTGEGNQPQH	TRBV29-1	TRBJ1-5
ASSYRQGSGAF	TRBV14	TRBJ1-1
ASSPGLARELF	TRBV4-2	TRBJ2-2
ASSYPEGSGANVLT	TRBV5-1	TRBJ2-6
ASSGRTVKNEKLF	TRBV2	TRBJ1-4
ASRRGTINNEQF	TRBV9	TRBJ2-1
ASSPDGRHTDTQY	TRBV5-4	TRBJ2-3
ASSATGDPNTEAF	TRBV5-6	TRBJ1-1
ASSQPTGNTEAF	TRBV4-1	TRBJ1-1
AWRAGPNSQY	TRBV30	TRBJ2-4
ARSATDSDWNQPQH	TRBV7-5	TRBJ1-5
ASSLMSGGRTDTQY	TRBV7-9	TRBJ2-3
AVRRGSGNTIY	TRBV6-1	TRBJ1-3
ASSDDSGLGANVLT	TRBV6-4	TRBJ2-6
ASSQEGQGNYGYT	TRBV4-2	TRBJ1-2
ASTDRNTEAF	TRBV19	TRBJ1-1